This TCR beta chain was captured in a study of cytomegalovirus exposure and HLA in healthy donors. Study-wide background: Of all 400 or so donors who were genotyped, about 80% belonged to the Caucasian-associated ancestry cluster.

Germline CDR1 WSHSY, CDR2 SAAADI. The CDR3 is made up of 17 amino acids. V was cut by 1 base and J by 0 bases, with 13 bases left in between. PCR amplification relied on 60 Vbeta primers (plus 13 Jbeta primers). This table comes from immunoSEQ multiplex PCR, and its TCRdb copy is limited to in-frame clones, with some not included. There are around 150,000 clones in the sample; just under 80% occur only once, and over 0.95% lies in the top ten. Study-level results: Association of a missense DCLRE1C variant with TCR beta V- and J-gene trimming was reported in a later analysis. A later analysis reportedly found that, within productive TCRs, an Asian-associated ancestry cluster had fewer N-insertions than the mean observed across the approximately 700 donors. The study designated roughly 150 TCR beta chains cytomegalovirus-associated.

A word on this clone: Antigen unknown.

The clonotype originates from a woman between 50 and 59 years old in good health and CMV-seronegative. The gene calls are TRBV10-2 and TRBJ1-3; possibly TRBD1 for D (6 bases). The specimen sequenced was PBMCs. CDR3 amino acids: CASSEFMRGISGNTIYF. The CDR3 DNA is TGCGCCAGCAGTGAGTTTATGAGGGGGATCTCTGGAAACACCATATATTTT.